One sample yielded the 21 T cell receptor beta chains listed below, sequenced in a study of T cells of healthy individuals. TCRdb re-derived calls from the 5' RACE reads in MiXCR, one entry per CDR3 protein. The sample records about 96,000 distinct CDR3 sequences, under 20% being singletons. These TCRs come from a human donor in good health.

In its sample, this clonotype was seen many times. This chain links TRBV12-3 or TRBV12-4 with TRBJ2-3; 8 bases line up with TRBD1. Unmatched junction bases numbered 3, after V lost 6 bases and J lost 4 bases. CDR3 size: 13 residues. CDR3 in amino acids: CASRTTGADTQYF. The CDR3, as DNA: TGTGCCAGCAGGACGACAGGGGCAGATACGCAGTATTTT.

J is TRBJ2-3 and V is TRBV20-1; D possibly matches TRBD1 or TRBD2 (7 bases each). Germline values: CDR1 DFQATT, CDR2 SNEGSKA (reference sequence). V lost 5 bases to trimming and J lost 3 bases, with 21 bases between them. The CDR3 is made up of 16 amino acids. CDR3 residues: CSAHQGGTGRTDTQYF. Here the CDR3 DNA reads TGCAGTGCTCATCAGGGGGGGACGGGCAGGACAGATACGCAGTATTTT.

This chain connects TRBV6-2 or TRBV6-3 to TRBJ2-3, with 10 bases identical to TRBD2. Germline-derived CDR1 and CDR2 are MNHEY and SVGEGT. Germline trimming cut 5 bases from V and 2 bases from J; bases unmatched to any gene: 4. CDR3 length equals 15 residues. The CDR3 spells CASSLGLAATDTQYF. CDR3 sequence (DNA): TGTGCCAGCAGTCTCGGACTAGCGGCCACAGATACGCAGTATTTT.

The sample holds many counts of this clonotype. The V gene is TRBV27, the J gene TRBJ2-1, with D maybe TRBD1 (5 bases). The V end lost 4 bases, the J end lost 8 bases, and 15 bases lay between the germline ends. CDR1 is MNHEY, CDR2 SMNVEV, per germline (reference sequence). The CDR3 is 14 amino acids. The DNA of the CDR3 is TGTGCCAGCAGTTCCTCTACTTTGGGGCATGAGCAGTTCTTC. Translation: CASSSSTLGHEQFF.

This clonotype was seen a few times. V and J are TRBV27 and TRBJ2-1, with TRBD2 matching over 10 bases. From germline, CDR1 is MNHEY and CDR2 SMNVEV (reference sequence). The CDR3 has 17 residues. The J segment lost 0 bases and the V segment lost 4 bases, leaving 6 bases of the junction unmatched. The CDR3 DNA reads as TGTGCCAGCAGTTCGTCGCAGCGGGGGGGCTCCTACAATGAGCAGTTCTTC. Protein sequence: CASSSSQRGGSYNEQFF.

The chain joins TRBV5-1 to TRBJ1-1; a possible D gene is TRBD1 (5 bases). The germline V gene has CDR1 SGHRS and CDR2 YFSETQ. The CDR3 sequence is 13 residues long. V lost 3 bases, J lost 3 bases, and 9 bases lay in between. In DNA, the CDR3 is TGCGCCAGCAGCTATCAGACAGACACTGAAGCTTTCTTT. Protein: CASSYQTDTEAFF.

The rearrangement uses TRBV5-4 and TRBJ1-1, with D possibly matching TRBD1 (6 bases). The CDR3 has 15 amino acids. Germline V gene lookup returns CDR1 SGHNT and CDR2 YYREEE (reference sequence). V dropped 0 bases and J dropped 1 base, with 10 bases sitting between them. CDR3 in amino acids: CASSLGGGQNTEAFF. Here the CDR3 DNA reads TGTGCCAGCAGCTTGGGGGGGGGACAGAACACTGAAGCTTTCTTT.

This clonotype came up many times. The rearrangement uses TRBV9 and TRBJ2-3, with a weak D call TRBD2 (5 bases). Germline-derived CDR1 and CDR2 are SGDLS and YYNGEE. V lost 7 bases, J lost 5 bases, and 11 bases lay in between. The CDR3 is 12 amino acids. In DNA form, the CDR3 reads TGTGCCAGCGGGAGCAAGGAAGATACGCAGTATTTT. Translating gives CASGSKEDTQYF.

This clonotype has a count of ten or more. One junction end does not reproduce the germline sequence, and a read error may be involved. The V gene is TRBV18, the J gene TRBJ2-7; 8 bases line up with TRBD2. The CDR3 covers 17 residues. Germline CDR1 KGHSH, CDR2 LQKENI. CDR3: CARSPTVSSGSSYEQYF. The CDR3 DNA sequence: TGTGCCAGATCACCGACAGTCTCGAGCGGGAGCTCCTACGAGCAGTACTTC.

This clonotype has more than one count but fewer than ten. V is TRBV7-2 and J is TRBJ2-1, with TRBD2 matching over 9 bases. The J segment lost 2 bases and the V segment lost 3 bases, leaving 5 bases of the junction unmatched. The CDR3 is 16 amino acids. Germline V CDR1 and CDR2: SGHTA, FQGNSA. CDR3 sequence (DNA): TGTGCCAGCAGCTTGGCTAGCGGGAACGCCTACAATGAGCAGTTCTTC. As protein: CASSLASGNAYNEQFF.

This clonotype has at least ten counts. The chain links TRBV7-9 to TRBJ2-7; D is ambiguous. The germline V gene has CDR1 SEHNR and CDR2 FQNEAQ (reference sequence). The CDR3 is 14 amino acids. The V end was cut by 5 bases, the J end by 3 bases, with 14 bases between. This CDR3 is CASSTGRLSYEQYF. The CDR3 DNA reads as TGTGCCAGCAGCACCGGCAGGCTAAGCTACGAGCAGTACTTC.

Concerning this clonotype: A much larger clone sits a single nucleotide away, making a read error possible. It is likely a read error, because the conserved phenylalanine at the end of the CDR3 is missing. The V and J genes are TRBV6-5 and TRBJ2-2; 9 bases map to TRBD1. The length of the CDR3 is 15 residues. The ends lost 6 bases at V and 4 bases at J; junction bases unmatched: 6. Germline V gives CDR1 MNHEY, CDR2 SVGAGI. CDR3 bases: TGTGCCAGCAGCCACTCGGACAGGGGCACCGGGGAGCTGTTTTCT. The encoded protein is CASSHSDRGTGELFS.

The gene calls are TRBV29-1 and TRBJ2-1; 10 positions agree with TRBD1. Germline assignment: CDR1 SQVTM and CDR2 ANQGSEA. V trimming: 0 bases; J trimming: 6 bases; junction bases outside the gene matches: 5. This CDR3 has 15 amino acids. The CDR3 sequence: CSVEESRTGGNEQFF. The CDR3 DNA is TGCAGCGTTGAAGAGTCCCGGACAGGGGGCAATGAGCAGTTCTTC.

The chain has TRBV28 and TRBJ2-7, with D perhaps being TRBD1 or TRBD2 (5 bases each). CDR1 and CDR2 (germline): MDHEN, SYDVKM. V dropped 7 bases and J dropped 4 bases, with 14 bases sitting between them. This CDR3 contains 13 residues. The CDR3 spells CASIDSGRYEQYF. The CDR3 DNA reads TGTGCCAGCATCGACAGCGGCCGGTACGAGCAGTACTTC. The whole variable domain, remainder taken from reference TRBV28 and TRBJ2-7, is DVKVTQSSRYLVKRTGEKVFLECVQDMDHENMFWYRQDPGLGLRLIYFSYDVKMKEKGDIPEGYSVSREKKERFSLILESASTNQTSMYLCASIDSGRYEQYFGPGTRLTVT.

Ten or more counts support this clonotype. This chain joins TRBV9 and TRBJ2-3; 10 bases align to TRBD2. CDR1 and CDR2 from the germline V gene are SGDLS and YYNGEE. The trim removed 5 bases at V and 4 bases at J, leaving 10 bases unmatched. CDR3 length equals 16 residues. The DNA of the CDR3 is TGTGCCAGCAGTGAAACCTCTAGCGGGAGATCAGATACGCAGTATTTT. Protein product: CASSETSSGRSDTQYF.

This clonotype was seen only a few times. This chain uses TRBV4-2 with TRBJ2-3; D may be TRBD2 (6 bases). CDR1 and CDR2 from the germline V gene are LGHNA and YNFKEQ. Trimming shortened V by 0 bases and J by 3 bases, and 19 bases separated the two germline ends. The length of the CDR3 is 18 residues. CDR3 nucleotide sequence: TGTGCCAGCAGCCAAGAGGGGAGTAGTCGGGGGTTAACAGATACGCAGTATTTT. Amino acid sequence: CASSQEGSSRGLTDTQYF.

This chain joins TRBV15 and TRBJ2-5; D gene ambiguous. The CDR3 consists of 13 residues. V gave up 0 bases and J gave up 4 bases, with 6 bases separating them. CDR1 is LNHNV and CDR2 is YYDKDF in the germline V gene (reference sequence). The chain's CDR3 is CATSRDIGETQYF. CDR3 DNA sequence: TGTGCCACCAGCAGAGATATAGGAGAGACCCAGTACTTC.

This clonotype was found many times. The CDR3 here is CASSLLGGEETQYF. CDR3 DNA: TGTGCCAGCTCTTTGCTCGGCGGAGAAGAGACCCAGTACTTC. The chain carries TRBV18 and TRBJ2-5; no reliable D call. The CDR3 consists of 14 residues. Deletions cut 6 bases from V and 3 bases from J, with 14 bases between. Germline V gene sequence: CDR1 KGHSH, CDR2 LQKENI.

The chain recombines TRBV14 with TRBJ2-7; TRBD2 agrees at 7 bases. The CDR3 extends over 16 amino acids. V lost 0 bases and J lost 6; bases outside the gene matches: 11. CDR1 is SGHDN, CDR2 FVKESK, per germline. CDR3 in amino acids: CASSQDFGGSTTEQYF. The CDR3, as DNA: TGTGCCAGCAGCCAAGATTTTGGCGGGAGTACTACCGAGCAGTACTTC.

The V and J genes are TRBV2 and TRBJ2-5; 10 nucleotides line up with TRBD2. Germline V lookup: CDR1 SNHLY, CDR2 FYNNEI. With V trimmed by 10 bases and J by 3 bases, 11 bases remained unmatched. The CDR3 has 15 amino acids. The CDR3 nucleotides read TGTGCCACCGCTAAGGGCCTAGCGGGGGAAGAGACCCAGTACTTC. It encodes CATAKGLAGEETQYF.

This clonotype was counted a few times. The V gene is TRBV4-3, the J gene TRBJ1-3, with D unresolved. Looked up from germline, CDR1 is LGHNA and CDR2 is YSLEER. Trimming took off 1 base at V and 0 bases at J, with 13 bases between the two ends. This CDR3 region has 17 residues. The CDR3 protein is CASSQGEGPHSGNTIYF. DNA of the CDR3: TGCGCCAGCAGCCAAGGGGAGGGTCCTCACTCTGGAAACACCATATATTTT.